The 29 T cell receptor beta chains listed next were all sequenced from one sample in a study of CD8+ T cells in alopecia areata. After isolation, RNA underwent reverse transcription to generate cDNA as the sequencing template. Clones were sequenced by immunoSEQ multiplex PCR, and TCRdb holds only the in-frame ones, with some missing. The profile shows fewer than 250,000 clones, over 40% of them singletons. The treatment: oral pan-JAK inhibitor, 5-10 mg twice daily. The material was CD4+ T cells sorted from blood, obtained around week 37, from a patient treated with tofacitinib. The receptors derive from a human donor with alopecia areata.

With regard to this clone: Given a far larger clone just one base away, this is likely a sequencing read error. The CDR3, as DNA: TGTGCCAGCAGCCAGGGGACTAGCGGGTACGAGCAGTACTTC. This gives the protein CASSQGTSGYEQYF. The rearrangement links TRBV4-2 to TRBJ2-7; 12 bases align to TRBD2. V shed 3 bases and J 4 bases; nucleotides not matched to a gene: 1. The CDR3 consists of 14 residues. The germline CDR1 and CDR2 sequences are LGHNA and YNFKEQ.

V gene TRBV18 combines with J gene TRBJ2-1; TRBD2 agrees at 10 bases. The ends lost 0 bases at V and 0 bases at J; junction bases unmatched: 8. Germline assignment: CDR1 KGHSH and CDR2 LQKENI. The CDR3 spans 19 residues. CDR3 nucleotides: TGTGCCAGCTCACCACCTCTTATACTAGCGGGGAACTCCTACAATGAGCAGTTCTTC. This translates into CASSPPLILAGNSYNEQFF.

This clone was seen many times. Other nucleotide sequences from this sample produce the same CDR3. This chain joins TRBV27 and TRBJ1-2, with D unclear. The CDR3 is 15 amino acids. Germline V gene lookup returns CDR1 MNHEY and CDR2 SMNVEV (reference sequence). Trimming left V 0 bases short and J 5 bases short, with 13 bases between. CDR3 coding DNA: TGTGCCAGCAGTTTATCGCCCAGGACGTCATATGGCTACACCTTC. It translates to CASSLSPRTSYGYTF.

Regarding this clone: The same CDR3 arises from other DNA sequences in this sample as well. This chain links TRBV6-6 with TRBJ1-2, with unresolved D. CDR3 length: 11 residues. Between the trimmed V and J ends, which lost 2 bases and 8 bases, there was a span of 6 bases. In germline, CDR1 is MNHNY, CDR2 SVGAGI (reference sequence). The CDR3 sequence: CASSYGLGYTF. The CDR3 DNA is TGTGCCAGCAGTTACGGGCTGGGCTACACCTTC.

The chain has TRBV7-9 and TRBJ2-3, with D unresolved. Trimming removed 4 bases from V and 2 bases from J, with 16 bases in between. The germline V gene encodes CDR1 SEHNR and CDR2 FQNEAQ (reference sequence). CDR3 length equals 16 residues. The CDR3 spells CASSSQSVVHTDTQYF. The CDR3 bases are TGTGCCAGCAGCTCCCAATCCGTCGTGCACACAGATACGCAGTATTTT.

The chain recombines TRBV9 with TRBJ2-5; D possibly corresponds to TRBD1 (6 bases). The germline V and J ends were trimmed by 4 bases and 4 bases, with 17 bases remaining between them. The germline gives CDR1 SGDLS, CDR2 YYNGEE. The CDR3 has 15 residues. CDR3 in DNA: TGTGCCAGCAGCCTACCTCGGGGACAAACAGAGACCCAGTACTTC. This codes for CASSLPRGQTETQYF.

The chain couples TRBV30 to TRBJ2-2, with D possibly TRBD1 on 7 matching bases. Germline CDR1 GTSNPN, CDR2 SVGIG (reference sequence). The CDR3 runs 13 residues. Between the trimmed V and J ends, which lost 4 bases and 4 bases, there was a span of 10 bases. The CDR3 loop is CAWIQGGTGELFF. CDR3 DNA sequence: TGTGCCTGGATCCAGGGGGGCACCGGGGAGCTGTTTTTT.

This clone turned up a few times. The chain has TRBV25-1 and TRBJ2-5; weak D call: TRBD2 (6 bases). The V and J ends lost 1 base and 1 base respectively, with 13 bases between them. This CDR3 has 16 residues. Germline V gene lookup returns CDR1 MGHDK and CDR2 SYGVNS. CDR3 sequence reads: CASSESTGTPQETQYF. Written as DNA, the CDR3 is TGTGCCAGCAGTGAATCCACCGGGACTCCCCAAGAGACCCAGTACTTC.

The rearrangement uses TRBV9 and TRBJ2-1, with D possibly being TRBD2 (5 bases). Germline CDR1 and CDR2: SGDLS and YYNGEE. CDR3 length: 17 residues. V dropped 4 bases and J dropped 0 bases, with 17 bases sitting between them. The CDR3 DNA is TGTGCCAGCAGCCTCGTGGGCGGAGGAAGCTCCTACAATGAGCAGTTCTTC. It yields the protein CASSLVGGGSSYNEQFF.

V gene TRBV18 combines with J gene TRBJ2-4; D might be TRBD1 or TRBD2, each matching 5 bases. Germline V lookup: CDR1 KGHSH, CDR2 LQKENI. With 3 bases removed from V and 6 bases from J, the gap between germline ends came to 12 bases. This CDR3 spans 14 amino acids. The CDR3 DNA is TGTGCCAGCTCACCGGACTCTGGGGGAAACATTCAGTACTTC. This translates into CASSPDSGGNIQYF.

The chain is built from TRBV20-1 and TRBJ1-6, with a possible D match to TRBD1 (5 bases). V was cut by 5 bases and J by 15 bases, with 11 bases left in between. The CDR3 runs to 10 residues. Germline CDR1 DFQATT, CDR2 SNEGSKA (reference sequence). This CDR3 reads CSAAGDDLHF. The CDR3 coding sequence is TGCAGTGCTGCTGGGGACGACCTCCACTTT.

This chain links TRBV5-1 with TRBJ2-6; D may be TRBD2 (5 bases). The germline CDR1 and CDR2 sequences are SGHRS and YFSETQ. Trimming stripped 2 bases from V and 0 bases from J, with 9 bases between. There are 16 residues in the CDR3. The CDR3 spells CASSLGLNSGANVLTF. As DNA, the CDR3 is TGCGCCAGCAGCTTAGGACTGAACTCTGGGGCCAACGTCCTGACTTTC.

The chain carries TRBV23-1 and TRBJ2-7; TRBD1 agrees at 10 bases. Being an ORF, TRBV23-1 has a function that is uncertain. V gave up 3 bases and J gave up 2 bases; unmatched junction bases: 7. The CDR3 runs 16 residues. This chain's CDR3 is CASSHSAGTGAYEQYF. For the CDR3, the DNA is TGCGCCAGCAGTCACTCCGCCGGGACAGGGGCCTACGAGCAGTACTTC.

This clone was found a few times. The sample has other DNA sequences that encode this CDR3 too. The CDR3 DNA follows: TGTGCCAGCAGCTCCGGGGGGACCCAGTACTTC. Its protein is CASSSGGTQYF. The chain joins TRBV7-2 to TRBJ2-5; D possibly corresponds to TRBD2 (6 bases). The CDR3 covers 11 residues. The germline CDR1 and CDR2 sequences are SGHTA and FQGNSA. Between the trimmed V and J ends, which lost 4 bases and 7 bases, there was a span of 7 bases.

This chain connects TRBV2 to TRBJ2-1; TRBD1 matches 11 bases. Germline V lookup: CDR1 SNHLY, CDR2 FYNNEI. The CDR3 totals 15 residues. The ends lost 8 bases at V and 8 bases at J; junction bases unmatched: 11. CDR3 loop: CASQNTGTGGDEQFF. For the CDR3, the DNA is TGTGCCAGCCAAAATACCGGGACAGGGGGAGATGAGCAGTTCTTC.

This clone was seen a handful of times. At one boundary the junction diverges from the germline segment, which might be a read error. The chain is built from TRBV6-1 and TRBJ1-1, with D unresolved. CDR1 MNHNS and CDR2 SASEGT come from the germline V gene. The CDR3 sequence is 11 residues long. CDR3 coding DNA: TGTGCCAGCAGTGAAGCGCAACAGACGTCCTTT. Translating it yields CASSEAQQTSF.

The chain joins TRBV6-5 to TRBJ2-1; TRBD2 might be the D (6 bases). V gave up 8 bases and J gave up 9 bases, with 20 bases separating them. This CDR3 has 14 residues. Per germline, CDR1 MNHEY and CDR2 SVGAGI. CDR3 bases: TGTGCCAGCGGTAGACTAGTCTCTTTCGGTGAGCAGTTCTTC. This sequence encodes CASGRLVSFGEQFF.

This clone was found a few times. J is TRBJ1-1 and V is TRBV23-1; D gene unclear. TRBV23-1 is assigned to the ORF class and has an uncertain function. Trimming stripped 6 bases from V and 10 bases from J, with 24 bases between. The CDR3 length is 15 residues. CDR3 protein: CASSWITSPPLGAFF. CDR3 DNA: TGCGCCAGCAGCTGGATCACAAGTCCCCCTTTGGGAGCTTTCTTT.

This clone was seen more than once but under ten times. CDR3 in DNA: TGCAGCGTTGGGGACCTCACAGATACGCAGTATTTT. Protein product: CSVGDLTDTQYF. The chain combines TRBV29-1 with TRBJ2-3, with D perhaps matching TRBD1 or TRBD2 (5 bases each). Trimming took off 4 bases at V and 2 bases at J, with 7 bases between the two ends. Germline CDR1 reads SQVTM; CDR2 reads ANQGSEA. The CDR3 loop spans 12 amino acids.

The rearrangement joins TRBV9 to TRBJ2-7; D might be TRBD2 (5 bases). In germline, CDR1 is SGDLS, CDR2 YYNGEE. V was cut by 3 bases and J by 7 bases, with 14 bases left in between. The length of the CDR3 is 13 residues. The CDR3 region is CASSEGTGWEQYF. CDR3 DNA: TGTGCCAGCAGCGAGGGTACGGGATGGGAGCAGTACTTC.

The chain joins TRBV7-2 to TRBJ2-3, with unresolved D. From germline, CDR1 is SGHTA and CDR2 FQGNSA. CDR3 length: 14 amino acids. V lost 1 base and J 5 bases, leaving 10 bases between the germline ends. Here the CDR3 reads CASSLDGLVDTQYF. The CDR3, as DNA: TGTGCCAGCAGCTTAGATGGGTTGGTAGATACGCAGTATTTT.

This clone was counted between two and nine times. This chain joins TRBV7-6 and TRBJ1-5, with a possible D match to TRBD1 (6 bases). V lost 5 bases to trimming and J lost 6 bases, with 8 bases between them. The CDR3 is 12 amino acids. The germline V gene encodes CDR1 SGHVS and CDR2 FNYEAQ. The CDR3 region is CASSTRGQPQHF. In DNA, the CDR3 is TGTGCCAGCAGCACCAGGGGTCAGCCCCAGCATTTT.

This chain links TRBV29-1 with TRBJ1-5, with D uncertain. The CDR3 runs 12 residues. Trimming left V 4 bases short and J 6 bases short, with 10 bases between. CDR1 and CDR2 (germline): SQVTM, ANQGSEA. CDR3 sequence: CSVGKPGQPQHF. The CDR3 coding sequence is TGCAGCGTTGGAAAACCGGGTCAGCCCCAGCATTTT.

V and J are TRBV30 and TRBJ2-7; 8 nucleotides match TRBD2. This CDR3 region has 15 residues. Germline CDR1 is GTSNPN and CDR2 is SVGIG (reference sequence). The V segment lost 5 bases and the J segment 3 bases; nucleotides outside the gene matches: 12. CDR3 residues: CAWAPTDSGIYEQYF. CDR3 DNA: TGTGCCTGGGCCCCGACGGATAGCGGGATCTACGAGCAGTACTTC.

The chain is built from TRBV30 and TRBJ1-2; D may be TRBD1 (6 bases). The V end lost 3 bases, the J end lost 4 bases, and 12 bases lay between the germline ends. Germline CDR1 GTSNPN, CDR2 SVGIG (reference sequence). CDR3 length: 13 residues. This chain's CDR3 is CAWSPRGRYGYTF. In DNA, the CDR3 is TGTGCCTGGAGCCCCCGGGGGCGCTATGGCTACACCTTC.

This clone was recorded a few times. The rearrangement uses TRBV5-4 and TRBJ2-1; D is undetermined. In germline, CDR1 is SGHNT, CDR2 YYREEE (reference sequence). The V gene lost 0 bases and the J gene lost 7 bases, with 11 bases spanning the gap. CDR3 length equals 14 residues. CDR3: CASSLEVAVNEQFF. The CDR3 DNA reads TGTGCCAGCAGCTTGGAGGTTGCCGTAAATGAGCAGTTCTTC. The full variable domain, completed using reference TRBV5-4 and TRBJ2-1, is ETGVTQSPTHLIKTRGQQVTLRCSSQSGHNTVSWYQQALGQGPQFIFQYYREEENGRGNFPPRFSGLQFPNYSSELNVNALELDDSALYLCASSLEVAVNEQFFGPGTRLTVL.

The chain has TRBV28 and TRBJ2-1; the D gene could be TRBD1 or TRBD2 (5 bases each). The germline gives CDR1 MDHEN, CDR2 SYDVKM. The ends were cut back, 8 bases at V and 8 bases at J, with 16 bases in the middle. The CDR3 extends over 13 amino acids. The DNA for the CDR3 is TGTGCCAGCGAGGGACCAAACGTAGATGAGCAGTTCTTC. Residues: CASEGPNVDEQFF.

There are a few counts of this clone. The chain employs TRBV9 and TRBJ1-2; 8 nucleotides agree with TRBD1. Germline V CDR1 and CDR2: SGDLS, YYNGEE. The J segment lost 5 bases and the V segment lost 0 bases, leaving 6 bases of the junction unmatched. This CDR3 has 15 amino acids. This CDR3 is CASSVAGQGFYGYTF. DNA for the CDR3: TGTGCCAGCAGCGTAGCTGGACAGGGATTTTATGGCTACACCTTC. Drawing the rest from reference TRBV9 and TRBJ1-2, the complete variable domain is DSGVTQTPKHLITATGQRVTLRCSPRSGDLSVYWYQQSLDQGLQFLIQYYNGEERAKGNILERFSAQQFPDLHSELNLSSLELGDSALYFCASSVAGQGFYGYTFGSGTRLTVV.

CDR3 in DNA: TGTGCCAGTAGCAGATCGCAAGAGACCCAGTACTTC. Amino acid sequence: CASSRSQETQYF. The J gene is TRBJ2-5, the V gene TRBV10-3; D uncertain. CDR1 is ENHRY and CDR2 is SYGVKD in the germline V gene. This CDR3 has 12 residues. Between the trimmed V and J ends, which lost 10 bases and 2 bases, there was a span of 11 bases.